This entry features one TCR beta chain sequence. The data originate from a study of blood T cell repertoires in COVID-19. Across the whole study: Some COVID-19 samples were acute and others convalescent; all came from the United States, Italy and Spain.

The CDR3 runs 20 residues. J was trimmed by 0 bases and V by 0 bases; bases with no gene match: 10. In germline, CDR1 is SGHNT, CDR2 YENEEA. Participants' reported clinical history set cohort assignment. Original handling: Reference gene primer amplification gave nucleated cell count estimates. Data came from immunoSEQ multiplex PCR; TCRdb stores just in-frame clones and leaves some out. The V and J calls and clone size come from that table; D and trimming were worked out from the DNA. The sample holds approximately 480,000 clones, roughly nine tenths seen once. The chain recombines TRBV11-3 with TRBJ2-1; 11 nucleotides agree with TRBD2. Sequencing used PBMCs or T cells enriched from blood (not recorded which). The sequence derives from a woman under 30 who had recovered from COVID-19. This CDR3 is CASSLDVAGGPWGSYNEQFF. The CDR3 nucleotides are TGTGCCAGCAGCTTAGACGTAGCGGGGGGGCCGTGGGGCTCCTACAATGAGCAGTTCTTC.